The present entry profiles one TCR beta chain with its context. Its target is not known. An end of the junction does not agree with germline; a read error may underlie this. The CDR3 contains 13 residues. Germline V gene lookup returns CDR1 DFQATT and CDR2 SNEGSKA (reference sequence). This sample is part of a study of neurological immune-mediated disorders. TCRdb reprocessed the 5' RACE reads with MiXCR, giving one entry per CDR3 protein. The repertoire holds 53,000 or so distinct CDR3 sequences, with approximately 9.2% as singletons. General study points: The absence of shared CDR3 amino acid sequences among expanded clones across subjects suggests private repertoires in all groups.

Time point specified: longitudinal time-point 3. The study used blood bank volunteers in Maryland, USA, as healthy controls. 2 million PBMCs stored at -80 C were the source of the unsorted libraries. The TCR sequence derives from a woman aged 35 to 49 in good health. Sequenced: PBMCs. The V gene is TRBV20-1, the J gene TRBJ2-7; D might be TRBD1 or TRBD2, each matching 5 bases. In DNA form, the CDR3 reads TGCAGTGCTAGAGATGGGAGCAGGGACGAACAGTACTTC. Encoded protein: CSARDGSRDEQYF.